These 25 T cell receptor beta chains were sequenced from one sample in a study of STAT5B mutations in CD4+ large granular lymphocyte leukemia. TCRdb's copy holds only in-frame clones and misses some; the assay was immunoSEQ multiplex PCR. The sample includes several thousand clones, 76% of them seen just once. Sequences were obtained from PBMCs. The receptor set was obtained from a woman in her fifties or sixties with CD4+ T-cell large granular lymphocyte leukemia.

The chain has TRBV19 and TRBJ2-7; D tentatively reads TRBD1 or TRBD2 (5 bases each). The CDR3 has 15 residues. Germline CDR1 is LNHDA and CDR2 is SQIVND (reference sequence). V lost 3 bases, J lost 0 bases, and 12 bases lay in between. CDR3 in amino acids: CASSMGVGASYEQYF. For the CDR3, the DNA is TGTGCCAGTAGTATGGGGGTTGGAGCCTCCTACGAGCAGTACTTC.

In its sample, this clone was seen a few times. The genes are TRBV10-1 and TRBJ2-1, with a possible D match to TRBD2 (5 bases). Trimming removed 3 bases at V and 12 bases at J, with 18 bases between. The CDR3 extends over 14 amino acids. Germline-derived CDR1 and CDR2 are WNHNN and SYGVQD (reference sequence). This CDR3 reads CASSDSRSGSRQFF. DNA of the CDR3: TGCGCCAGCAGTGACTCTAGGTCGGGGTCGAGGCAGTTCTTC.

CDR3 in amino acids: CASSPLTANYGYTF. For the CDR3, the DNA is TGTGCCAGCAGCCCCTTGACAGCTAACTATGGCTACACCTTC. J is TRBJ1-2 and V is TRBV28, with D perhaps matching TRBD1 (5 bases). The V end was cut by 6 bases, the J end by 0 bases, with 11 bases between. The CDR3 has 14 residues. Germline V gene sequence: CDR1 MDHEN, CDR2 SYDVKM.

The chain is built from TRBV14 and TRBJ1-1, with D perhaps TRBD1 (6 bases). The ends were cut back, 1 base at V and 2 bases at J, with 17 bases in the middle. The CDR3 is made up of 17 amino acids. Germline V CDR1 and CDR2: SGHDN, FVKESK. CDR3 nucleotides: TGTGCCAGCAGCCAAGGAAGGGGGACATCGCTTAACACTGAAGCTTTCTTT. Protein product: CASSQGRGTSLNTEAFF.

CDR3 nucleotide sequence: TGTGCCAGCAGCTTCCCCCGGGGGGGCCTCACAGATACGCAGTATTTT. It codes for CASSFPRGGLTDTQYF. The V and J genes are TRBV11-2 and TRBJ2-3; 8 positions match TRBD2. This CDR3 comprises 16 residues. V lost 3 bases, J lost 2 bases, and 7 bases stayed unmatched. Germline V lookup: CDR1 SGHAT, CDR2 FQNNGV.

This clone was seen only once. This chain links TRBV28 with TRBJ2-7; D not certain. In germline, CDR1 is MDHEN, CDR2 SYDVKM. The V end was cut by 6 bases, the J end by 3 bases, with 12 bases between. This CDR3 is built from 13 residues. The CDR3, as DNA: TGTGCCAGCAGCTCGGAGCTCCACTACGAGCAGTACTTC. This codes for CASSSELHYEQYF.

This sequence joins TRBV28 and TRBJ2-7, with TRBD1 identical over 8 bases. The V gene end was trimmed by 6 bases and the J gene end by 3 bases; junction bases not matched to a gene: 7. This CDR3 contains 14 residues. Germline CDR1 MDHEN, CDR2 SYDVKM. The CDR3 DNA follows: TGTGCCAGCAGCCGGACAGGGTCGAACTACGAGCAGTACTTC. Translated, it gives CASSRTGSNYEQYF.

The rearrangement links TRBV30 to TRBJ2-7, with D possibly matching TRBD2 (5 bases). The V and J ends lost 4 bases and 6 bases respectively, with 13 bases between them. The CDR3 runs to 12 residues. The germline CDR1 and CDR2 sequences are GTSNPN and SVGIG (reference sequence). The CDR3, as DNA: TGTGCCTGGACGAGGGATGCCGCCGAGCAGTACTTC. Translation: CAWTRDAAEQYF.

This chain joins TRBV28 and TRBJ2-5; D uncertain. TRBJ2-7 explains the end of the DNA better; the J call may be wrong. The CDR3 contains 13 residues. Germline loops: CDR1 MDHEN, CDR2 SYDVKM. CDR3 region: CASSLPPRNEQYF. The CDR3 DNA sequence: TGTGCCAGCAGTCTCCCTCCTAGAAACGAGCAGTACTTC.

V usage is TRBV5-5 and J usage is TRBJ2-3; TRBD2 aligns across 10 bases. The CDR3 is made up of 16 amino acids. Trimming at V came to 2 bases and at J to 0 bases, leaving 3 bases not matched to a gene. Germline lookup yields CDR1 SGHKS and CDR2 YYEKEE (reference sequence). CDR3 in amino acids: CASSFGLAASTDTQYF. The CDR3 nucleotides read TGTGCCAGCAGCTTCGGACTAGCGGCTAGCACAGATACGCAGTATTTT.

V is TRBV19 and J is TRBJ2-1; the match to TRBD1 covers 9 bases. Unmatched junction bases numbered 5, after V lost 5 bases and J lost 3 bases. CDR1 and CDR2 (germline): LNHDA, SQIVND (reference sequence). The length of the CDR3 is 15 residues. This chain's CDR3 is CASSPGQGNYNEQFF. The CDR3 nucleotides read TGTGCCAGTAGTCCAGGACAGGGGAACTACAATGAGCAGTTCTTC.

The chain uses TRBV30 and TRBJ2-3; no reliable D call. This CDR3 has 15 amino acids. V shed 0 bases and J shed 6 bases, with 16 bases lying between them. The V gene's germline CDR1 is GTSNPN and CDR2 SVGIG (reference sequence). In DNA form, the CDR3 reads TGTGCCTGGAGTGTACGAGGAACCATAGGGGATACGCAGTATTTT. Translated, it gives CAWSVRGTIGDTQYF. Combining the CDR3 with reference TRBV30 and TRBJ2-3 gives the whole variable domain SQTIHQWPATLVQPVGSPLSLECTVEGTSNPNLYWYRQAAGRGLQLLFYSVGIGQISSEVPQNLSASRPQDRQFILSSKKLLLSDSGFYLCAWSVRGTIGDTQYFGPGTRLTVL.

The genes are TRBV7-9 and TRBJ1-2; tentative D call: TRBD1 (5 bases). CDR1 and CDR2 from the germline V gene are SEHNR and FQNEAQ (reference sequence). The V end lost 4 bases, the J end lost 7 bases, and 10 bases lay between the germline ends. This CDR3 region has 12 residues. The CDR3 nucleotides are TGTGCCAGCAGCTACGACAGTCTTGGCTACACCTTC. It yields the protein CASSYDSLGYTF.

The V and J genes are TRBV2 and TRBJ1-3; a weak D match, TRBD1 (6 bases). The CDR3 runs 16 residues. Between the trimmed V and J ends, which lost 4 bases and 4 bases, there was a span of 17 bases. Per germline, CDR1 SNHLY and CDR2 FYNNEI. CDR3 protein: CASSASTGHYGNTIYF. The CDR3 region has the DNA TGTGCCAGCAGTGCTTCCACAGGGCATTACGGAAACACCATATATTTT.

The genes are TRBV7-2 and TRBJ1-2, with D unclear. CDR1 is SGHTA and CDR2 is FQGNSA in the germline V gene. CDR3 length: 12 amino acids. Deletions cut 2 bases from V and 6 bases from J, with 7 bases between. The DNA of the CDR3 is TGTGCCAGCAGCTTAAACGGGCATGGCTACACCTTC. Translated, it gives CASSLNGHGYTF.

J is TRBJ2-3 and V is TRBV7-8; D is ambiguous. The length of the CDR3 is 12 residues. CDR1 is SGHVS, CDR2 FQNEAQ, per germline. Trimming left V 1 base short and J 4 bases short, with 3 bases between. CDR3 region: CASSLDADTQYF. In nucleotides, the CDR3 is TGTGCCAGCAGCTTAGACGCAGATACGCAGTATTTT. The whole variable domain, filled in from reference TRBV7-8 and TRBJ2-3, reads GAGVSQSPRYKVAKRGQDVALRCDPISGHVSLFWYQQALGQGPEFLTYFQNEAQLDKSGLPSDRFFAERPEGSVSTLKIQRTQQEDSAVYLCASSLDADTQYFGPGTRLTVL.

For the CDR3, the DNA is TGTGCCATCAGTGGGTCCCAGGGGGCGGAAGAAAAACTGTTTTTT. This sequence encodes CAISGSQGAEEKLFF. The V and J genes are TRBV10-3 and TRBJ1-4; TRBD1 agrees at 8 bases. Looked up from germline, CDR1 is ENHRY and CDR2 is SYGVKD. Losses at the gene ends were 4 bases for V and 8 bases for J; bases not matched to a gene: 9. The CDR3 loop spans 15 amino acids.

CDR3 nucleotide sequence: TGCGCCAGCAGCCAGGGGGGATTGACAGGGGTGGGTAGTCAGCCCCAGCATTTT. It codes for CASSQGGLTGVGSQPQHF. J is TRBJ1-5 and V is TRBV4-1; 8 bases align to TRBD1. Germline trimming cut 3 bases from V and 6 bases from J; bases unmatched to any gene: 16. The germline V gene encodes CDR1 MGHRA and CDR2 YSYEKL. This CDR3 contains 18 residues.

The J gene is TRBJ1-2, the V gene TRBV15, with unresolved D. The germline V and J ends were trimmed by 0 bases and 7 bases, with 9 bases remaining between them. The CDR3 is 13 residues long. Per the germline V gene, CDR1 is LNHNV and CDR2 is YYDKDF (reference sequence). CDR3 amino acids: CATSRDGVSGYTF. The CDR3 DNA reads TGTGCCACCAGCAGAGATGGGGTTTCTGGCTACACCTTC.

The V call is TRBV29-1, the J call TRBJ1-2; D is perhaps TRBD1 (5 bases). Trimming stripped 8 bases from V and 8 bases from J, with 18 bases between. Germline V gene lookup returns CDR1 SQVTM and CDR2 ANQGSEA. This CDR3 comprises 12 residues. The CDR3 DNA follows: TGCAGCCTAAGTGGGGGATCGGGCGGCTACACCTTC. It encodes CSLSGGSGGYTF.

The genes are TRBV2 and TRBJ1-5; 7 bases line up with TRBD1. V trimming: 6 bases; J trimming: 7 bases; junction bases outside the gene matches: 9. CDR1 is SNHLY, CDR2 FYNNEI, per germline. The CDR3 has 14 amino acids. The CDR3 region is CASRVGPGGQPQHF. The CDR3, as DNA: TGTGCCAGCAGAGTGGGCCCAGGGGGACAGCCCCAGCATTTT.

This chain uses TRBV19 with TRBJ2-5, with 13 nucleotides matching TRBD2. J gave up 1 base and V 5 bases, and 10 bases lay outside the gene matches. The CDR3 covers 18 residues. The germline CDR1 and CDR2 sequences are LNHDA and SQIVND (reference sequence). CDR3: CASSATIGTSGIQETQYF. The CDR3 nucleotides read TGTGCCAGTAGTGCTACGATCGGGACTAGCGGGATCCAAGAGACCCAGTACTTC.

This clone has only one observation. This chain uses TRBV7-2 with TRBJ1-1; the D is unclear. Germline values: CDR1 SGHTA, CDR2 FQGNSA. V was clipped by 5 bases and J by 1 base, with 11 bases between them. This CDR3 is 14 amino acids long. CDR3 sequence: CASSPRRGNTEAFF. CDR3 DNA sequence: TGTGCCAGCAGCCCCCGGCGGGGGAACACTGAAGCTTTCTTT.

This rearrangement joins TRBV28 to TRBJ1-4, with D perhaps TRBD1 (6 bases). Germline V gives CDR1 MDHEN, CDR2 SYDVKM. V was clipped by 5 bases and J by 8 bases, with 15 bases between them. This CDR3 is 14 amino acids long. The CDR3 sequence: CASSVPGHGEKLFF. CDR3 in DNA: TGTGCCAGCAGTGTGCCGGGACACGGAGAAAAACTGTTTTTT.

The rearrangement uses TRBV4-3 and TRBJ2-2, with a tentative D call TRBD1 (6 bases). Trimming removed 0 bases at V and 4 bases at J, with 18 bases between. The CDR3 totals 18 residues. Germline CDR1 LGHNA, CDR2 YSLEER. As DNA, the CDR3 is TGCGCCAGCAGCCAAGACCGGGACGGGACACTTCGCACCGGGGAGCTGTTTTTT. Translated: CASSQDRDGTLRTGELFF.